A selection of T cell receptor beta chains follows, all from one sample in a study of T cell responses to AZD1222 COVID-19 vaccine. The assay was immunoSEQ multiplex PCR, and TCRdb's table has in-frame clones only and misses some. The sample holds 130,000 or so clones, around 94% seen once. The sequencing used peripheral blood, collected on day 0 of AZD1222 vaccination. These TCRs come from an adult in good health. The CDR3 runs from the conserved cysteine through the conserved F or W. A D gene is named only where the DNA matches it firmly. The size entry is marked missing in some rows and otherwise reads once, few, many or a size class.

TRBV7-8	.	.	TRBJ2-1	TGTGCCAGCAGCTTGACTTTCTCCAATGAGCAGTTCTTC	CASSLTFSNEQFF
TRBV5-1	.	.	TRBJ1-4	TGCGCCAGCAGCTTACACAGGGACGGAAAACTGTTTTTT	CASSLHRDGKLFF
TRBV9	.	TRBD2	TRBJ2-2	TGTGCCAGCAGCGGACGACTAGCGGCCGGGGAGCTGTTTTTT	CASSGRLAAGELFF
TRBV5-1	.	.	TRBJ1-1	TGCGCCAGCAGCTTAGGGGCCGGAACTGAAGCTTTCTTT	CASSLGAGTEAFF
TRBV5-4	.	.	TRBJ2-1	TGTGCCAGCAGCTTGGCCTACGGGTCCTACAATGAGCAGTTCTTC	CASSLAYGSYNEQFF
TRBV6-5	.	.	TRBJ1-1	TGTGCCAGCCACACCCGCCAGTACATGAACACTGAAGCTTTCTTT	CASHTRQYMNTEAFF
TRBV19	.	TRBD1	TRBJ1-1	TGTGCCAGTAGTGCCCGACAGGGGAACACTGAAGCTTTCTTT	CASSARQGNTEAFF
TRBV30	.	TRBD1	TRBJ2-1	TGTGCCTGGAGACAGGGGGTGCCTCTCAATGAGCAGTTCTTC	CAWRQGVPLNEQFF
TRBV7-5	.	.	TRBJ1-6	TGTGTCAGAAGCTATAGAACAGGGGGCCGTAATTCACCCCTCCACTTT	CVRSYRTGGRNSPLHF
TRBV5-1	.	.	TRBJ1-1	TGCGCCAGCAGCTTGGTAGGAGCCCTCTGGGAAGCTTTCTTT	CASSLVGALWEAFF
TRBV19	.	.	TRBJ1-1	TGTGCCAGTAGTATATCCAGTTTTTTCACTGAAGCTTTCTTT	CASSISSFFTEAFF
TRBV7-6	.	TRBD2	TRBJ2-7	TGTGCCAGCAGCGCCTTAGCGGGAGCTAACTACGAGCAGTACTTC	CASSALAGANYEQYF
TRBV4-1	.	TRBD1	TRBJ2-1	TGCGCCAGCAGCCTCCCGGGGACAGGGGGATATGAGCAGTTCTTC	CASSLPGTGGYEQFF
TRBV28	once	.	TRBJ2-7	TGTGCCAGCAGATCCGGGACCTGGCCCTACGAGCAGTACTTC	CASRSGTWPYEQYF
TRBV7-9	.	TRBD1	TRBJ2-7	TGTGCCAGCAGCCATACAGCGGGACAGGGATTAGAGGAGCAGTACTTC	CASSHTAGQGLEEQYF
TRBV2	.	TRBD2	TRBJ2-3	TGTGCCAGCAGTGAAACCACACCTAGCGGGAGGGCCAGGGATACGCAGTATTTT	CASSETTPSGRARDTQYF
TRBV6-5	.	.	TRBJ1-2	TGTGCCAGCAGTCGGACACGAAATATGGTGGGCTACACCTTC	CASSRTRNMVGYTF
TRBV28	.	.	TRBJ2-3	TGTGCCAGCCTCCAGGGGAATCAAGATACGCAGTATTTT	CASLQGNQDTQYF
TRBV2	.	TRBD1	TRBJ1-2	TGTGCCAGCAGGAACAGGGGCCGCGGTGGCTACACCTTC	CASRNRGRGGYTF
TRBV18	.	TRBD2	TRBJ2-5	TGTGCCAGCTCACGCGGACTAGCGGGAACAGAGACCCAGTACTTC	CASSRGLAGTETQYF
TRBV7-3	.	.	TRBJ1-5	TGTGCCAGCAGCTTAGGATCCCATCAGCCCCAGCATTTT	CASSLGSHQPQHF
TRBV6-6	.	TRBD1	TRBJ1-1	TGTGCCAGCAGTTACCCGGGACAGGCCATGAACACTGAAGCTTTCTTT	CASSYPGQAMNTEAFF
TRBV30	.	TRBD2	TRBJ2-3	TGTGCCTGGAGTGGACTAGCGGGAGCAGATACGCAGTATTTT	CAWSGLAGADTQYF
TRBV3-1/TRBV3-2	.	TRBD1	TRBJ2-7	TGTGCCAGCAGACAAACAGGGGGCGAGCAGTACTTC	CASRQTGGEQYF
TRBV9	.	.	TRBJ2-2	TGTGCCAGCAGCGTCCTCTCCACCGGGGAGCTGTTTTTT	CASSVLSTGELFF
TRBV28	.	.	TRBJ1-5	TGTGCCAGTAATCGTGGGTTATTCAATCAGCCCCAGCATTTT	CASNRGLFNQPQHF
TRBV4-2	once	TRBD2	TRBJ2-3	TGTGCCAGCAGCCCTCTAGCGGGAGGAAGCACAGATACGCAGTATTTT	CASSPLAGGSTDTQYF
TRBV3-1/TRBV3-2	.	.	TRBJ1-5	TGTGCCAGCAGCCAAGGTTTCCCCAGGGGCGAGCAGCCCCAGCATTTT	CASSQGFPRGEQPQHF
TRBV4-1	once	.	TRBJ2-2	TGCGCCAGCAGCCACCCGGGACGTGGTACCGGGGAGCTGTTTTTT	CASSHPGRGTGELFF
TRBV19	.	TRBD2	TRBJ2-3	TGTGCCAGTAGATCCGGACTAGCGAGCACAGATACGCAGTATTTT	CASRSGLASTDTQYF
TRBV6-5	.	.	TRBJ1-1	TGTGCCAGCAGTTATACAGGGCGTACGGACACTGAAGCTTTCTTT	CASSYTGRTDTEAFF
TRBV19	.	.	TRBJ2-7	TGTGCCAGTAGTGCCCACACCGACCTCTACGAGCAGTACTTC	CASSAHTDLYEQYF
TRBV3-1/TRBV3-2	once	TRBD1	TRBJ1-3	TGTGCCAGCAGAGCCTCCGGACAGGGTTCGGGAAACACCATATATTTT	CASRASGQGSGNTIYF
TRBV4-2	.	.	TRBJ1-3	TGTGCCAGCAGCCAAGAACACAGCTCCTCTGGAAACACCATATATTTT	CASSQEHSSSGNTIYF
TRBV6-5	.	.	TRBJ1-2	TGTGCCAGCAGGGGGGTGGGTTCGGGCTACGGCTACACCTTC	CASRGVGSGYGYTF
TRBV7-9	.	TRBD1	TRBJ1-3	TGTGCCAGCAGCCCTGACAGGGCCCTCAACACCATATATTTT	CASSPDRALNTIYF
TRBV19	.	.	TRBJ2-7	TGTGCCAGTAGTATTGGACTCTCCGGGGAGCAGTACTTC	CASSIGLSGEQYF
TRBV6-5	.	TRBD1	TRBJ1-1	TGTGCCAGCGACAGGGGCTGGGTTGAAGCTTTCTTT	CASDRGWVEAFF
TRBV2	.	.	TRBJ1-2	TGTGCCAGCGGCGACAGGAGGGATGGCTACACCTTC	CASGDRRDGYTF